This T cell receptor beta chain originates from a study of healthy donors' naive CD4 and CD8 T cells. Overall study findings and caveats: Negatively charged CDR3s marked CD8+ lineage; positively charged CDR3s marked CD4+ lineage.

This CDR3 contains 13 residues. CDR1 SQVTM and CDR2 ANQGSEA come from the germline V gene. Trimming cost V 6 bases and J 3 bases, with 15 bases left between them. TCR libraries were built from 400 to 650 ng of total RNA by linear amplification. Using its own MiXCR run on the reads, TCRdb lists one record per CDR3 protein. This table holds about 180,000 distinct CDR3 sequences, around 80% found once. As concerns this clonotype: The antigen is unknown.

The source is a pool of human donors in good health; the sample pools cells from several healthy donors. What was sequenced was naive CD4+ and CD8+ T cells sorted from blood, pooled from several donors. This sequence joins TRBV29-1 and TRBJ2-7; D possibly matches TRBD1 or TRBD2 (5 bases each). The CDR3 region has the DNA TGCAGCGTAACCGGGACGGATAACTACGAGCAGTACTTC. This gives the protein CSVTGTDNYEQYF.